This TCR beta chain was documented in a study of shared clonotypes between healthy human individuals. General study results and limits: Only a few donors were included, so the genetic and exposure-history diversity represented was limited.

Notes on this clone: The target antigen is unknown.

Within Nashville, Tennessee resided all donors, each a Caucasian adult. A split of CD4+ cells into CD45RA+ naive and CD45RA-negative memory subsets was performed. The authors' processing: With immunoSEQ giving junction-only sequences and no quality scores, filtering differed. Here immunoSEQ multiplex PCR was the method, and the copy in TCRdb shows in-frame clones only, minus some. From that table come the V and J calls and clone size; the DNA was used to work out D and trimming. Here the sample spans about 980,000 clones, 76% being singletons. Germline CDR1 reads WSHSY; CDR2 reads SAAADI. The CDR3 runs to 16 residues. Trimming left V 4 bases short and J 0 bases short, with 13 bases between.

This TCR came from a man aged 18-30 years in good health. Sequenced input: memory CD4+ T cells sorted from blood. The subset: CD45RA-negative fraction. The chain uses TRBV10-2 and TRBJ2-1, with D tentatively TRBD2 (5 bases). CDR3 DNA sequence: TGCGCCAGCAGTGGAACTCGGGGTTCCTCCTACAATGAGCAGTTCTTC. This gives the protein CASSGTRGSSYNEQFF.